These 22 T cell receptor beta chains came from one sample sequenced in a study of blood T cells in healthy people across ages. Next came a second PCR, run for about 7 to 12 cycles, which used a sample-barcoded 5' primer along with a J-beta primer mix. TCRdb called the 5' RACE reads again in MiXCR, with one record for every CDR3 protein. The sample yields about 680,000 distinct CDR3 sequences, roughly 49% seen once. Sequencing was performed on blood. The receptors here all came from a woman aged 60-75 years in good health.

This clonotype was seen only once. The chain links TRBV7-9 to TRBJ2-1; 8 bases are shared with TRBD2. Germline lookup yields CDR1 SEHNR and CDR2 FQNEAQ (reference sequence). Unmatched junction bases numbered 6, after V lost 5 bases and J lost 9 bases. This CDR3 region has 13 residues. The chain's CDR3 is CASSAGTRFEQFF. CDR3 coding DNA: TGTGCCAGCAGCGCAGGGACTAGATTTGAGCAGTTCTTC.

This chain links TRBV11-3 with TRBJ2-7, with D maybe TRBD2 (6 bases). The V and J ends lost 9 bases and 3 bases respectively, with 15 bases between them. The CDR3 is 13 amino acids. In germline, CDR1 is SGHNT, CDR2 YENEEA. CDR3 coding DNA: TGTGCCAGGGGGGGAGCTGGGCTCTACGAGCAGTACTTC. It encodes CARGGAGLYEQYF.

The chain carries TRBV5-5 and TRBJ2-4; 9 bases fit TRBD1. Germline V gives CDR1 SGHKS, CDR2 YYEKEE (reference sequence). The V segment lost 3 bases and the J segment 8 bases; nucleotides outside the gene matches: 9. The CDR3 runs to 15 residues. CDR3 sequence: CASSSPGQGPHIQYF. The CDR3 region has the DNA TGTGCCAGCAGCTCGCCGGGACAGGGACCTCACATTCAGTACTTC.

This clonotype was seen a few times. The chain employs TRBV7-9 and TRBJ2-7; maybe TRBD1 (5 bases). Germline assignment: CDR1 SEHNR and CDR2 FQNEAQ (reference sequence). The V end was cut by 5 bases, the J end by 3 bases, with 11 bases between. The CDR3 runs to 13 residues. DNA for the CDR3: TGTGCCAGCAGCCTGAGCGACAGCTACGAGCAGTACTTC. This encodes CASSLSDSYEQYF.

The sample holds a few counts of this clonotype. The V and J genes are TRBV6-2 or TRBV6-3 and TRBJ2-7, with 7 bases matching TRBD1. Germline loops: CDR1 MNHEY, CDR2 SVGEGT. The CDR3 is 14 amino acids. J gave up 0 bases and V 1 base, and 0 bases lay outside the gene matches. CDR3 residues: CASSYWDSSYEQYF. In DNA, the CDR3 is TGTGCCAGCAGTTACTGGGACAGCTCCTACGAGCAGTACTTC.

V gene TRBV20-1 combines with J gene TRBJ2-5; 9 bases line up with TRBD1. The CDR3 is 16 amino acids. The germline CDR1 and CDR2 sequences are DFQATT and SNEGSKA (reference sequence). Trimming at V came to 1 base and at J to 11 bases, leaving 17 bases not matched to a gene. The CDR3 DNA sequence: TGCAGTGCTAGAGGACCGGGACAGGGAGGAAACAATGAGCAGTACTTC. Residues: CSARGPGQGGNNEQYF.

In DNA form, the CDR3 reads TGCAGTGCTAGCCCTTTCCGGGGACGTAACAATGAGCAGTTCTTC. Translating gives CSASPFRGRNNEQFF. The genes are TRBV20-1 and TRBJ2-1, with D perhaps given as TRBD1 or TRBD2 (5 bases each). This CDR3 contains 15 residues. Trimming stripped 3 bases from V and 5 bases from J, with 17 bases between. Looked up from germline, CDR1 is DFQATT and CDR2 is SNEGSKA (reference sequence).

The rearrangement joins TRBV6-6 to TRBJ2-4; D is tentatively TRBD1 or TRBD2 (6 bases each). The DNA end favors TRBJ2-5, so the J call may be wrong. The CDR3 runs 13 residues. The V gene's germline CDR1 is MNHNY and CDR2 SVGAGI (reference sequence). The CDR3 protein is CASRDNWRGTQYF. CDR3 bases: TGTGCCAGTAGGGACAATTGGAGGGGGACCCAGTACTTC.

This chain links TRBV20-1 with TRBJ1-2; D gene unclear. This CDR3 is 15 amino acids long. Germline V gene data show CDR1 as DFQATT and CDR2 as SNEGSKA (reference sequence). V lost 0 bases, J lost 0 bases, and 11 bases lay in between. The CDR3 DNA is TGCAGTGCTAGAGATAGGGCGGCCTCTAACTATGGCTACACCTTC. Translating gives CSARDRAASNYGYTF.

This clonotype turned up a few times. The gene calls are TRBV5-1 and TRBJ2-3, with a weak D call TRBD1 (5 bases). Per germline, CDR1 SGHRS and CDR2 YFSETQ. The length of the CDR3 is 14 residues. Trimming took 4 bases from V and 4 from J, leaving 13 bases between them. As DNA, the CDR3 is TGCGCCAGCAGCGGGGCCTCCGCGGCAGATACGCAGTATTTT. It yields the protein CASSGASAADTQYF.

The table lists this clonotype with a few counts. The rearrangement uses TRBV30 and TRBJ2-4; TRBD2 is a possible D gene (6 bases). The CDR3 runs to 13 residues. Germline V gene lookup returns CDR1 GTSNPN and CDR2 SVGIG (reference sequence). V dropped 1 base and J dropped 4 bases, with 8 bases sitting between them. The CDR3 region has the DNA TGTGCCTGGAGTGCGGGAGCAAAAAACATTCAGTACTTC. This codes for CAWSAGAKNIQYF.

This rearrangement joins TRBV28 to TRBJ1-5; D may be TRBD1 (5 bases). The CDR3 consists of 15 residues. With 2 bases removed from V and 11 bases from J, the gap between germline ends came to 19 bases. Germline V gene data show CDR1 as MDHEN and CDR2 as SYDVKM. Written as DNA, the CDR3 is TGTGCCAGCAGTTTAAATAGGGGTCACGTTTCAGCCCAGCATTTT. Amino acids: CASSLNRGHVSAQHF.

This clonotype occurred many times. This sequence joins TRBV4-2 and TRBJ2-7; 8 nucleotides match TRBD2. This CDR3 comprises 14 residues. Germline V lookup: CDR1 LGHNA, CDR2 YNFKEQ. J was trimmed by 3 bases and V by 1 base; bases with no gene match: 2. The CDR3 loop reads CASSQGSGSYEQYF. The CDR3 nucleotides read TGTGCCAGCAGCCAAGGGAGCGGGAGCTACGAGCAGTACTTC.

The chain employs TRBV5-1 and TRBJ2-3; a weak D match, TRBD1 (7 bases). V shed 4 bases and J shed 0 bases, with 12 bases lying between them. Germline CDR1 SGHRS, CDR2 YFSETQ. The CDR3 has 15 residues. Here the CDR3 DNA reads TGCGCCAGCAGCCAGACAGGGACTAGCACAGATACGCAGTATTTT. Amino acids: CASSQTGTSTDTQYF.

Points on this clonotype: The junction departs from the called germline gene at one end, perhaps through a read error. The chain combines TRBV12-3 or TRBV12-4 with TRBJ2-6; maybe TRBD1 (5 bases). This CDR3 region has 12 residues. CDR3 protein: CASRTGANVLTF. CDR3 nucleotide sequence: TGTGCCAGCAGGACTGGGGCCAACGTCTTGACTTTC.

The chain has TRBV28 and TRBJ2-4; 8 bases line up with TRBD2. This CDR3 is 12 amino acids long. Germline V gene lookup returns CDR1 MDHEN and CDR2 SYDVKM. The trim removed 11 bases at V and 13 bases at J, leaving 13 bases unmatched. CDR3 nucleotide sequence: TGTGCCGTCCTTGGCTCAGCGGGGGAGCAGTACTTC. As protein: CAVLGSAGEQYF.

The chain employs TRBV3-1 and TRBJ2-7, with 15 positions matching TRBD2. V dropped 2 bases and J dropped 7; count of bases not matched to a gene: 6. Germline V gene sequence: CDR1 LGHDT, CDR2 YNNKEL (reference sequence). The CDR3 totals 16 residues. This CDR3 reads CASSQWTSGRADEQYF. DNA for the CDR3: TGTGCCAGCAGCCAATGGACTAGCGGGAGGGCGGATGAGCAGTACTTC.

This chain connects TRBV6-2 or TRBV6-3 to TRBJ2-1, with a possible D match to TRBD2 (7 bases). CDR3 size: 16 residues. Trimming cost V 6 bases and J 10 bases, with 25 bases left between them. Germline V gene lookup returns CDR1 MNHEY and CDR2 SVGEGT. The CDR3 sequence: CASSPGGRGVNMEQFF. In nucleotides, the CDR3 is TGTGCCAGCAGCCCTGGGGGGAGGGGGGTTAATATGGAGCAGTTCTTC.

This clonotype occurred a few times. The gene calls are TRBV18 and TRBJ2-7; 7 bases agree with TRBD2. Germline V gives CDR1 KGHSH, CDR2 LQKENI. There are 16 residues in the CDR3. J gave up 3 bases and V 3 bases, and 11 bases lay outside the gene matches. Written as DNA, the CDR3 is TGTGCCAGCTCACCTCGAGGACTAGGGAAGTACTACGAGCAGTACTTC. It specifies CASSPRGLGKYYEQYF. Looking up the rest from reference TRBV18 and TRBJ2-7 gives the full variable domain: NAGVMQNPRHLVRRRGQEARLRCSPMKGHSHVYWYRQLPEEGLKFMVYLQKENIIDESGMPKERFSAEFPKEGPSILRIQQVVRGDSAAYFCASSPRGLGKYYEQYFGPGTRLTVT.

In its sample, this clonotype was seen a few times. The chain recombines TRBV7-6 with TRBJ2-7, with D possibly being TRBD2 (6 bases). V was shortened by 1 base and J by 2 bases, with 12 bases between the two germline ends. This CDR3 is built from 15 residues. Germline V gene lookup returns CDR1 SGHVS and CDR2 FNYEAQ. The CDR3 spells CASSLDPGETYEQYF. CDR3 nucleotide sequence: TGTGCCAGCAGCTTAGATCCGGGAGAGACCTACGAGCAGTACTTC. Based on the CDR3 plus reference TRBV7-6 and TRBJ2-7, the full variable domain is GAGVSQSPRYKVTKRGQDVALRCDPISGHVSLYWYRQALGQGPEFLTYFNYEAQQDKSGLPNDRFSAERPEGSISTLTIQRTEQRDSAMYRCASSLDPGETYEQYFGPGTRLTVT.

Details on this clonotype: At one end the junction does not follow the germline gene, possibly because of a read error. The rearrangement joins TRBV28 to TRBJ2-7; possible D gene TRBD2, 5 bases. There are 16 residues in the CDR3. Germline V gives CDR1 MDHEN, CDR2 SYDVKM. The CDR3 sequence is CASSSHGERTSYEQYF. The CDR3 DNA is TGTGCTAGCAGTTCTCACGGGGAGCGGACCTCCTACGAGCAGTACTTC.

This clonotype was seen a handful of times. This chain connects TRBV28 to TRBJ2-1; TRBD1 aligns across 9 bases. CDR3 size: 23 residues. Germline-derived CDR1 and CDR2 are MDHEN and SYDVKM. Trimming at V came to 3 bases and at J to 0 bases, leaving 24 bases not matched to a gene. CDR3 in amino acids: CASSFGTTGGQISYGSSYNEQFF. The CDR3 nucleotides read TGTGCCAGCAGTTTCGGCACGACAGGGGGACAGATTTCTTATGGGAGCTCCTACAATGAGCAGTTCTTC.